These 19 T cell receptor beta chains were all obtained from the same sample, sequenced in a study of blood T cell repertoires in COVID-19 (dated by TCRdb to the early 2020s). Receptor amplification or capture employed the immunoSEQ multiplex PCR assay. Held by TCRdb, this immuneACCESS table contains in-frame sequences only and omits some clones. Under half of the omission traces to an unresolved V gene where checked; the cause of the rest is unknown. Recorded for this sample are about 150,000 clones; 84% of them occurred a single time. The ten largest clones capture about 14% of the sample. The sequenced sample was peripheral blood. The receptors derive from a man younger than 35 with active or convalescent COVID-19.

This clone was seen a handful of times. This CDR3 reads CASSLGQADNSPLHF. The CDR3 nucleotides are TGTGCCAGCAGCTTGGGACAGGCTGATAATTCACCCCTCCACTTT. V and J are TRBV7-6 and TRBJ1-6, with TRBD1 identical over 8 bases. The CDR3 sequence is 15 residues long. J lost 5 bases, V lost 3 bases, and 3 bases had no gene match. Germline assignment: CDR1 SGHVS and CDR2 FNYEAQ.

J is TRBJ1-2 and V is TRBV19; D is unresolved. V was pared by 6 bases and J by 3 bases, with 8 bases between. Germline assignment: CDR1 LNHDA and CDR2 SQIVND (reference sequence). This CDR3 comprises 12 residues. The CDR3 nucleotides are TGTGCCAGTAGCCGAGGAGACTATGGCTACACCTTC. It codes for CASSRGDYGYTF.

The CDR3 DNA is TGTGCCAGCAGTCCGACAGGGGGCCAACGGGGAAAACTGTTTTTT. Translation: CASSPTGGQRGKLFF. The rearrangement uses TRBV28 and TRBJ1-4; TRBD1 aligns across 10 bases. The CDR3 sequence is 15 residues long. Germline CDR1 reads MDHEN; CDR2 reads SYDVKM. Trimming took 5 bases from V and 10 from J; bases not matched to a gene: 10.

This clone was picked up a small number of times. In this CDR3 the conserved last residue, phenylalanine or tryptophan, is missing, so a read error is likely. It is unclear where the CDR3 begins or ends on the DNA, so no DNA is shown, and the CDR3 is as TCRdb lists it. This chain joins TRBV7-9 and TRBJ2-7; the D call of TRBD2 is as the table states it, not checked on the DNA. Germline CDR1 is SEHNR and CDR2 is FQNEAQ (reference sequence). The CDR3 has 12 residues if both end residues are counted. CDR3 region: CASSSISRPTTI.

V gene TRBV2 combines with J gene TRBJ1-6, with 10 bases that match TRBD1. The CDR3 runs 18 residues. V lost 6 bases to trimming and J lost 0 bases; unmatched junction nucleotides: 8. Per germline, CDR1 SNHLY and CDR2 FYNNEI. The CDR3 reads CASRRDRGKSSYNSPLHF. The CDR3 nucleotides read TGTGCCAGCAGAAGGGACAGGGGAAAGAGCTCCTATAATTCACCCCTCCACTTT.

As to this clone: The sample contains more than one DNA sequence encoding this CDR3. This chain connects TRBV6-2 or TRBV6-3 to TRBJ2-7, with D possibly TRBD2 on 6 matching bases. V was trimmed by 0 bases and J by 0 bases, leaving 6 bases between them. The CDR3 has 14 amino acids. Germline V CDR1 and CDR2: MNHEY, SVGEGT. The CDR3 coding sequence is TGTGCCAGCAGTTACTCTAGCGGCTCCTACGAGCAGTACTTC. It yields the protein CASSYSSGSYEQYF.

The CDR3 sequence: CARSLAPREYNEQFF. The CDR3 bases are TGTGCCAGAAGCTTAGCCCCCAGGGAATACAATGAGCAGTTCTTC. This chain joins TRBV7-5 and TRBJ2-1; the table's D call of TRBD1 was not tested on the DNA. TRBV7-5 is recorded as a pseudogene. The CDR3 consists of 15 residues.

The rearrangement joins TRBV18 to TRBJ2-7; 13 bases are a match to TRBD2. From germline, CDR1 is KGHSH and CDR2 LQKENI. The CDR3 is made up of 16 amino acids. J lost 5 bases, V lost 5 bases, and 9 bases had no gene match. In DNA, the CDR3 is TGTGCCAGCTCAGCCGGGACTAGCGGGACTTTGCACGAGCAGTACTTC. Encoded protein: CASSAGTSGTLHEQYF.

CDR3 sequence reads: CASSLVRRGYGNQPQHF. The CDR3 DNA reads TGTGCCAGCAGTTTAGTGCGGCGTGGATATGGCAATCAGCCCCAGCATTTT. V and J are TRBV28 and TRBJ1-5; D is unresolved. V lost 2 bases to trimming and J lost 2 bases, with 16 bases between them. Germline lookup yields CDR1 MDHEN and CDR2 SYDVKM. This CDR3 spans 17 amino acids.

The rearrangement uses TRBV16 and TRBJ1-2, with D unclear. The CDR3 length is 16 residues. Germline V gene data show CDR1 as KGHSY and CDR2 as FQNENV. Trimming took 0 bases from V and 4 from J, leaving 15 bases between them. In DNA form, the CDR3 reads TGTGCCAGCAGCCAATCGGATCCCAGGTTGGGCTATGGCTACACCTTC. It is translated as CASSQSDPRLGYGYTF.

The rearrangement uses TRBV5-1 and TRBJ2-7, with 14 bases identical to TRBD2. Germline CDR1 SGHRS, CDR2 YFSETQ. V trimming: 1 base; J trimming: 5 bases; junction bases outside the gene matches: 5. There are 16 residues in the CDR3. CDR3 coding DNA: TGCGCCAGCAGCTTGTTGACTAGCGGGGGGGTACACGAGCAGTACTTC. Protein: CASSLLTSGGVHEQYF. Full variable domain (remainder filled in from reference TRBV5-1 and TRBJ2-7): KAGVTQTPRYLIKTRGQQVTLSCSPISGHRSVSWYQQTPGQGLQFLFEYFSETQRNKGNFPGRFSGRQFSNSRSEMNVSTLELGDSALYLCASSLLTSGGVHEQYFGPGTRLTVT.

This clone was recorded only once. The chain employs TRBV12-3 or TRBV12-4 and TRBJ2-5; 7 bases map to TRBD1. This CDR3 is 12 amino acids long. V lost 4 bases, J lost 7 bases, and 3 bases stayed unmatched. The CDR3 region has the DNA TGTGCCAGCAGTTCTACAGGGGTGACCCAGTACTTC. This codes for CASSSTGVTQYF.

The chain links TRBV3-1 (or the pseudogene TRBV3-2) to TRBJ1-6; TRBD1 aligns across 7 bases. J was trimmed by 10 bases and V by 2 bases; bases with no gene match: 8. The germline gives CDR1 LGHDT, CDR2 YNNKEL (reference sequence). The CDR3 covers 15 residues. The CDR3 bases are TGTGCCAGCAGCCAATCGACAGGGCAGGGATCACCCCTCCACTTT. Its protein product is CASSQSTGQGSPLHF.

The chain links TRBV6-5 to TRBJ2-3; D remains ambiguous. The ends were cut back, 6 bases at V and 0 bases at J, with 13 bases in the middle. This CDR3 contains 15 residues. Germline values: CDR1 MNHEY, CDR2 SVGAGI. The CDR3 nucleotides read TGTGCCAGCAGGCGCCGTAAGTCTAGCACAGATACGCAGTATTTT. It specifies CASRRRKSSTDTQYF.

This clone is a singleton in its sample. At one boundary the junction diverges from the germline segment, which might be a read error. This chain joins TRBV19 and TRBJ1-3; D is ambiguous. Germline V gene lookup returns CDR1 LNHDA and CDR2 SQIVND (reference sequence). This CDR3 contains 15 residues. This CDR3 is CASRIDTRSGNTIYF. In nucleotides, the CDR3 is TGTGCCAGTAGGATAGACACACGCTCTGGAAACACCATATATTTT.

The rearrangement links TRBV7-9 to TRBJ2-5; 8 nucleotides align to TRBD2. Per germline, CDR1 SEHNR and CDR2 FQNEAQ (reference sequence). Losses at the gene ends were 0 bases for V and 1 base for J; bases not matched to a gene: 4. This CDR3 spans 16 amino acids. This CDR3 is CASSLALAGPQETQYF. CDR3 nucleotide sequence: TGTGCCAGCAGCTTAGCGTTAGCGGGACCCCAAGAGACCCAGTACTTC.

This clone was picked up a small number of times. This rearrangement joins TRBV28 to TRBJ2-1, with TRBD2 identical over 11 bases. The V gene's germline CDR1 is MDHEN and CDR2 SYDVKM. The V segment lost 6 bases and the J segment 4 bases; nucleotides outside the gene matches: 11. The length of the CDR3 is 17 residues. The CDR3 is CASRGSGTSGNYNEQFF. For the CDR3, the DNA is TGTGCCAGCAGGGGGTCCGGGACTAGCGGAAATTACAATGAGCAGTTCTTC.

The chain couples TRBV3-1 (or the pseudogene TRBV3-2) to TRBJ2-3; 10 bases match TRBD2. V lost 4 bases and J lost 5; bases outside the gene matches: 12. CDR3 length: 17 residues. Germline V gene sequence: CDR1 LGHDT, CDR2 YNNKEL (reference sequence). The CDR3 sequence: CASSPKNRAGGLDTQYF. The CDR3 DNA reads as TGTGCCAGCAGCCCGAAGAATCGAGCGGGGGGGCTAGATACGCAGTATTTT.

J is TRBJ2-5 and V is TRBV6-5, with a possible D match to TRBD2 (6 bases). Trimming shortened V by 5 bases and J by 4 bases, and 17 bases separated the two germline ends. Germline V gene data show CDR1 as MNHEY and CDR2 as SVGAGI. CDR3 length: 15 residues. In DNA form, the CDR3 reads TGTGCCAGCAGTAGGGGAGGCAGTCGGGGAGAGACCCAGTACTTC. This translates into CASSRGGSRGETQYF.